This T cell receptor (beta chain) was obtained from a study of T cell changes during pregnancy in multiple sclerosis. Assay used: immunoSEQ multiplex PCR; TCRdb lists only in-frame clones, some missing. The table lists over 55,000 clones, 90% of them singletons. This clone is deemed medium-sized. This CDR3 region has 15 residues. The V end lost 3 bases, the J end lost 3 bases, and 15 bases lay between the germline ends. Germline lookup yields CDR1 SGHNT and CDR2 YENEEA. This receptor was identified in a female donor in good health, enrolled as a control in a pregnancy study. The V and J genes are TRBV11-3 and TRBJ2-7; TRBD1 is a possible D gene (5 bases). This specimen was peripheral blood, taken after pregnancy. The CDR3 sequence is CASSFGQGDIYEQYF. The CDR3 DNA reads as TGTGCCAGCAGCTTTGGGCAGGGCGACATCTACGAGCAGTACTTC.